This T cell receptor beta chain was retrieved from a study of OX40 agonist ivuxolimab in advanced cancers. Study-level information: Clinicians treated patients with ivuxolimab, an agonistic anti-OX40 (CD134) antibody. Ivuxolimab was delivered to patients intravenously every 2 weeks at doses spanning 0.01 to 10 mg/kg. Eligibility admitted prior anti-PD-1, anti-PD-L1 or anti-CTLA-4 therapy; about 39% had some.

With 4 bases removed from V and 6 bases from J, the gap between germline ends came to 21 bases. The germline V gene encodes CDR1 SEHNR and CDR2 FQNEAQ (reference sequence). The CDR3 covers 16 residues. On this clone: Its matching antigen is unknown.

Overall study findings and caveats: Expanded clones were, on average, more numerous among CD8+ T cells than CD4+.

Assay: immunoSEQ multiplex PCR; the TCRdb copy retains only in-frame clones and omits some. Of roughly 140,000 clones in the sample, roughly 94% were seen once. The sequence was collected from an adult with an advanced solid tumor such as melanoma, head and neck, liver or kidney cancer. The source material was CD4+ or CD8+ T cells sorted from blood, sampled in a trial of the OX40 agonist ivuxolimab. The chain uses TRBV7-9 and TRBJ2-5; possibly TRBD2 for D (5 bases). CDR3 sequence reads: CASSSLRGPRGQTQYF. CDR3 DNA sequence: TGTGCCAGCAGCTCCTTACGAGGTCCCCGGGGTCAGACCCAGTACTTC.